This TCR beta chain comes out of a study of CD8 T cells in Susac syndrome. RNA totalling about 0.5 to 1 ug underwent reverse transcription with random hexamers. TCRdb redid the calling of the immunoSEQ multiplex PCR reads with MiXCR, one entry per CDR3 protein. Of 350,000 to 550,000 distinct CDR3 sequences in the sample, about 85% are singletons; the top ten hold about 0.12%. Trimming shortened V by 1 base and J by 3 bases, and 19 bases separated the two germline ends. Germline assignment: CDR1 DFQATT and CDR2 SNEGSKA (reference sequence). The CDR3 covers 17 residues. This TCR was recovered from a human donor with multiple sclerosis. The chain employs TRBV20-1 and TRBJ1-5; D not resolved. The sample taken for sequencing was CD8+ T cells from PBMCs. The CDR3 spells CSARVHSDRDPNQPQHF. The CDR3 DNA reads TGCAGTGCTAGAGTCCATTCTGACCGGGATCCCAATCAGCCCCAGCATTTT.